The present entry profiles one TCR beta chain with its context. These data belong to a study of blood T cell repertoires in COVID-19. Background on the study: Nucleic acid was either cDNA or gDNA, and it came from T cells, B-cell-depleted T cells, or PBMCs.

Clones were read by immunoSEQ multiplex PCR, and TCRdb kept only the in-frame ones, dropping some. The top ten clones hold 3.7% of a sample with about 260,000 clones, around 90% of them seen once. CDR1 and CDR2 from the germline V gene are MNHEY and SVGAGI. The CDR3 is made up of 15 amino acids. The ends lost 6 bases at V and 8 bases at J; junction bases unmatched: 10. This sequence originates from a woman aged 40 to 49 with acute or convalescent COVID-19. The chain uses TRBV6-5 and TRBJ1-4; TRBD1 matches at 9 bases. Sequencing used peripheral blood. CDR3 sequence (DNA): TGTGCCAGCAGCCCACAGGGGGCGTCTCGGGAAAAACTGTTTTTT. It is translated as CASSPQGASREKLFF.